Detailed here is one T cell receptor beta chain. The data were taken from a study of blood T cell repertoires in COVID-19. From germline, CDR1 is SGHRS and CDR2 YFSETQ. This CDR3 is 16 amino acids long. V lost 0 bases to trimming and J lost 7 bases, with 16 bases between them. As processed by the authors: Estimation of nucleated cell counts was performed using reference gene primer amplification. The assay was immunoSEQ multiplex PCR, and TCRdb's table has in-frame clones only and misses some. V, J and clone size are taken as reported in that table, and D and trimming were inferred from the DNA itself. The table includes about 460,000 clones, roughly nine tenths detected once.

This clonotype originated in a woman in her sixties who had recovered from COVID-19. The chain links TRBV5-1 to TRBJ1-4; D possibly corresponds to TRBD1 (6 bases). Material: PBMCs or T cells enriched from blood (not recorded which). The CDR3 DNA is TGCGCCAGCAGCTTGGAGCCAGGGGTAGGGGGTGAAAAACTGTTTTTT. Translated, it gives CASSLEPGVGGEKLFF. Using reference TRBV5-1 and TRBJ1-4 for the parts outside the CDR3, the full variable domain is KAGVTQTPRYLIKTRGQQVTLSCSPISGHRSVSWYQQTPGQGLQFLFEYFSETQRNKGNFPGRFSGRQFSNSRSEMNVSTLELGDSALYLCASSLEPGVGGEKLFFGSGTQLSVL.